The entry below describes one T cell receptor beta chain. TCRdb fed the RT-PCR reads into MiXCR, producing one record per CDR3 protein. Among about 620,000 distinct CDR3 sequences listed, approximately 10% were seen once. These data are taken from a study of response to subunit inactivated influenza vaccine. Trimming shortened V by 6 bases and J by 2 bases, and 15 bases separated the two germline ends. The CDR3 spans 15 residues. These data also featured in a second study, about T cells expressing NK-cell markers. From that report: Template switching by 5'RACE with UMIs generated the TCR beta cDNA. Out of eight donors sequenced, seven tested HCMV-seropositive and the remaining one seronegative. An anti-gamma-delta TCR antibody confined sorting to alpha-beta TCR T cells across several of the experiments. NKG2C+ dominant clonotypes from over five donors made up roughly 1.0-7.0% of CD8+ T cells. The study found these clonotypes also leading the CD3+CD56-NKG2C+ fraction in a handful of donors.

The sequence derives from a man aged 50 to 59 who received an inactivated influenza vaccine. The J gene is TRBJ2-3, the V gene TRBV12-3 or TRBV12-4, with a tentative D call TRBD1 (7 bases). The sample was PBMCs from blood, taken on the day of vaccination. CDR3 in amino acids: CASRQGGPVTDTQYF. For the CDR3, the DNA is TGTGCCAGCAGGCAGGGGGGTCCTGTCACAGATACGCAGTATTTT.